The 26 T cell receptor beta chains below were found in one sample sequenced in a study of blood T cells in healthy people across ages. A second PCR of roughly 7 to 11 cycles used a sample-barcoded 5' primer and a J-beta primer mix. MiXCR, run by TCRdb on the 5' RACE reads, gives a single entry per CDR3 protein. Counted here are about 640,000 distinct CDR3 sequences, around three fifths occurring once; the ten biggest clones make up around 37%. What was sequenced was blood. The receptors were sampled from a man aged 55 to 69 in good health.

The chain uses TRBV20-1 and TRBJ2-1, with 12 bases that match TRBD2. Losses at the gene ends were 6 bases for V and 4 bases for J; bases not matched to a gene: 10. CDR1 and CDR2 from the germline V gene are DFQATT and SNEGSKA (reference sequence). This CDR3 region has 16 residues. CDR3 coding DNA: TGCAGTGCGGGACTAGCGGGTGGGCTCGGGTACAATGAGCAGTTCTTC. Its translation is CSAGLAGGLGYNEQFF.

This chain uses TRBV9 with TRBJ1-1; unclear D gene. This CDR3 region has 11 residues. Germline V gene sequence: CDR1 SGDLS, CDR2 YYNGEE. Trimming stripped 1 base from V and 7 bases from J, with 5 bases between. The CDR3 nucleotides are TGTGCCAGCAGCGTAAGAGATGAAGCTTTCTTT. Its translation: CASSVRDEAFF.

The rearrangement links TRBV29-1 to TRBJ2-5, with 13 bases matching TRBD2. The CDR3 sequence is 14 residues long. The germline V gene encodes CDR1 SQVTM and CDR2 ANQGSEA. With 2 bases clipped from V and 7 bases from J, the junction kept 4 bases outside the gene matches. CDR3: CSVERTSGGGTQYF. Here the CDR3 DNA reads TGCAGCGTTGAAAGGACTAGCGGGGGTGGGACCCAGTACTTC. Full variable domain (rest looked up from reference TRBV29-1 and TRBJ2-5): SAVISQKPSRDICQRGTSLTIQCQVDSQVTMMFWYRQQPGQSLTLIATANQGSEATYESGFVIDKFPISRPNLTFSTLTVSNMSPEDSSIYLCSVERTSGGGTQYFGPGTRLLVL.

The chain combines TRBV12-3 or TRBV12-4 with TRBJ2-6; 10 bases align to TRBD1. CDR3 length: 18 amino acids. V lost 3 bases to trimming and J lost 0 bases; unmatched junction nucleotides: 5. The CDR3 sequence is CASSFQGQGGSGANVLTF. The CDR3 nucleotides read TGTGCCAGCAGTTTCCAAGGACAGGGGGGCTCTGGGGCCAACGTCCTGACTTTC.

The table lists this clonotype with a few counts. The chain recombines TRBV12-3 or TRBV12-4 with TRBJ1-2, with TRBD1 matching over 10 bases. J was trimmed by 3 bases and V by 6 bases; bases with no gene match: 7. The CDR3 loop spans 15 amino acids. The CDR3, as DNA: TGTGCCAGCAGATCTACCGGGACAGGGGACTATGGCTACACCTTC. Translated, it gives CASRSTGTGDYGYTF.

The chain has TRBV29-1 and TRBJ2-3; D unclear. Germline loops: CDR1 SQVTM, CDR2 ANQGSEA. V was clipped by 4 bases and J by 6 bases, with 11 bases between them. The CDR3 loop spans 12 amino acids. CDR3 sequence reads: CSVGGLSDTQYF. CDR3 DNA: TGCAGCGTTGGAGGCCTTTCTGATACGCAGTATTTT.

The chain is built from TRBV10-3 and TRBJ2-7; D ambiguous. The J call is doubtful: the DNA matches TRBJ2-5 better. From germline, CDR1 is ENHRY and CDR2 SYGVKD. This CDR3 region has 13 residues. CDR3 residues: CAISLGSGETQYF. The CDR3 nucleotides are TGTGCCATCAGCTTAGGGTCCGGGGAGACCCAGTACTTC.

The chain has TRBV6-6 and TRBJ1-2; 10 nucleotides line up with TRBD1. J gave up 0 bases and V 5 bases, and 6 bases lay outside the gene matches. Germline CDR1 reads MNHNY; CDR2 reads SVGAGI (reference sequence). The CDR3 totals 16 residues. CDR3 in DNA: TGTGCCAGCAGTAGGGACAGGGGTAGAGCTAACTATGGCTACACCTTC. This translates into CASSRDRGRANYGYTF.

The chain uses TRBV11-3 and TRBJ1-1, with a possible D match to TRBD1 (6 bases). V dropped 5 bases and J dropped 3 bases, with 10 bases sitting between them. This CDR3 is built from 13 residues. Germline V lookup: CDR1 SGHNT, CDR2 YENEEA. This chain's CDR3 is CASSEDSYTEAFF. The CDR3 DNA reads as TGTGCCAGCAGCGAGGACAGCTACACTGAAGCTTTCTTT.

The CDR3 DNA sequence: TGCAGCGTTGACACCAAGAACACTGAAGCTTTCTTT. Protein product: CSVDTKNTEAFF. V usage is TRBV29-1 and J usage is TRBJ1-1, with no clear D. Germline V CDR1 and CDR2: SQVTM, ANQGSEA. This CDR3 is 12 amino acids long. Trimming removed 3 bases at V and 1 base at J, with 6 bases between.

The chain uses TRBV14 and TRBJ2-5; 14 bases are a match to TRBD2. This CDR3 has 16 amino acids. Trimming removed 0 bases from V and 8 bases from J; junction bases left unmatched: 5. CDR1 is SGHDN and CDR2 is FVKESK in the germline V gene. CDR3 protein: CASSQDLGTSGSTQYF. The CDR3 nucleotides read TGTGCCAGCAGCCAAGATCTTGGGACTAGCGGGAGTACCCAGTACTTC. The whole variable domain, filled in from reference TRBV14 and TRBJ2-5, reads EAGVTQFPSHSVIEKGQTVTLRCDPISGHDNLYWYRRVMGKEIKFLLHFVKESKQDESGMPNNRFLAERTGGTYSTLKVQPAELEDSGVYFCASSQDLGTSGSTQYFGPGTRLLVL.

This clonotype was counted a few times. The gene calls are TRBV14 and TRBJ2-7, with D maybe TRBD2 (5 bases). The germline CDR1 and CDR2 sequences are SGHDN and FVKESK. This CDR3 has 16 amino acids. Trimming took off 4 bases at V and 7 bases at J, with 23 bases between the two ends. CDR3 protein: CASSRLDSSTRNEQYF. CDR3 DNA: TGTGCCAGCAGCCGCTTGGACTCCTCGACAAGAAATGAGCAGTACTTC.

This clonotype was seen at least ten times. This chain links TRBV18 with TRBJ2-3; 8 nucleotides align to TRBD2. V was clipped by 4 bases and J by 5 bases; unmatched bases: 5. Germline assignment: CDR1 KGHSH and CDR2 LQKENI. The CDR3 length is 14 residues. CDR3 coding DNA: TGTGCCAGCTCACGGGGACTAGAGGGAGATACGCAGTATTTT. Translated: CASSRGLEGDTQYF.

This chain joins TRBV4-1 and TRBJ2-3; perhaps TRBD1 as D (5 bases). The CDR3 runs 16 residues. The V and J ends lost 2 bases and 1 base respectively, with 13 bases between them. Germline V gives CDR1 MGHRA, CDR2 YSYEKL. CDR3 nucleotide sequence: TGCGCCAGCAGCCAATCGAGAACAGGAGGCACAGATACGCAGTATTTT. It yields the protein CASSQSRTGGTDTQYF.

CDR3 coding DNA: TGTGCCAGCAGTCCCTTCGACAGGGTTTTCGATGGCTACACCTTC. It translates to CASSPFDRVFDGYTF. This chain uses TRBV28 with TRBJ1-2; 7 nucleotides align to TRBD1. There are 15 residues in the CDR3. Germline V gene lookup returns CDR1 MDHEN and CDR2 SYDVKM. V lost 5 bases and J lost 6; bases outside the gene matches: 12.

The V call is TRBV20-1, the J call TRBJ2-3; 7 nucleotides agree with TRBD1. J lost 5 bases, V lost 1 base, and 6 bases had no gene match. CDR1 is DFQATT, CDR2 SNEGSKA, per germline (reference sequence). The CDR3 totals 14 residues. This chain's CDR3 is CSARAAGGLDTQYF. CDR3 nucleotides: TGCAGTGCTAGAGCCGCAGGGGGTCTAGATACGCAGTATTTT.

The V and J genes are TRBV20-1 and TRBJ1-5; 8 bases map to TRBD1. J gave up 1 base and V 5 bases, and 7 bases lay outside the gene matches. Per the germline V gene, CDR1 is DFQATT and CDR2 is SNEGSKA (reference sequence). The CDR3 is 15 residues long. The CDR3 DNA sequence: TGCAGTGCTTCCATTGACAGGGGAAGCAATCAGCCCCAGCATTTT. It encodes CSASIDRGSNQPQHF.

In its sample, this clonotype was seen once. The gene calls are TRBV29-1 and TRBJ2-7; maybe TRBD2 (6 bases). Germline V gene data show CDR1 as SQVTM and CDR2 as ANQGSEA. This CDR3 is 13 amino acids long. V dropped 2 bases and J dropped 12 bases, with 20 bases sitting between them. The CDR3 protein is CSVEKASEGTRYF. The CDR3 region has the DNA TGCAGCGTTGAAAAGGCTAGCGAAGGGACCCGGTACTTC.

There are many counts of this clonotype. A read error may be the cause here, since a much bigger clone is one base away. The genes are TRBV4-1 and TRBJ1-2; D gene unclear. The CDR3 loop spans 17 amino acids. The germline gives CDR1 MGHRA, CDR2 YSYEKL. Deletions cut 0 bases from V and 8 bases from J, with 22 bases between. The CDR3 region has the DNA TGCGCCAGCAGCCAAGATCTTGTCGGGATGGGTAAAGGAGGCTACACCTTC. It is translated as CASSQDLVGMGKGGYTF.

The rearrangement joins TRBV12-3 or TRBV12-4 to TRBJ2-2; no clear D gene. V dropped 1 base and J dropped 1 base, with 4 bases sitting between them. This CDR3 is 14 amino acids long. CDR3 protein: CASSLGRNTGELFF. The DNA for the CDR3 is TGTGCCAGCAGTTTAGGCAGGAACACCGGGGAGCTGTTTTTT.

This clonotype was observed once. V gene TRBV15 combines with J gene TRBJ2-3; 9 bases are shared with TRBD1. V lost 3 bases and J lost 8; bases outside the gene matches: 3. CDR3 size: 13 residues. Looked up from germline, CDR1 is LNHNV and CDR2 is YYDKDF (reference sequence). CDR3 bases: TGTGCCACCAGCAGGCCACAGGGGGCTACGCAGTATTTT. Translated: CATSRPQGATQYF.

This rearrangement joins TRBV4-2 to TRBJ1-4; a possible D gene is TRBD1 (5 bases). V lost 0 bases and J lost 4, with 12 bases in between. CDR3 length: 16 residues. CDR1 LGHNA and CDR2 YNFKEQ come from the germline V gene. The CDR3 protein is CASSQDVAGGNEKLFF. CDR3 nucleotide sequence: TGTGCCAGCAGCCAAGATGTGGCGGGGGGTAATGAAAAACTGTTTTTT.

This clonotype was detected a few times. V usage is TRBV4-1 and J usage is TRBJ2-1; 7 bases agree with TRBD2. The germline gives CDR1 MGHRA, CDR2 YSYEKL. The CDR3 length is 16 residues. The ends lost 2 bases at V and 3 bases at J; junction bases unmatched: 7. The CDR3 DNA follows: TGCGCCAGCAGCCAAATCCCCGGGAGGTACTACAATGAGCAGTTCTTC. Amino acids: CASSQIPGRYYNEQFF.

The chain couples TRBV5-1 to TRBJ2-1, with D possibly TRBD2 on 5 matching bases. V was trimmed by 1 base and J by 6 bases, leaving 11 bases between them. Germline CDR1 reads SGHRS; CDR2 reads YFSETQ. The CDR3 runs to 14 residues. The CDR3 sequence is CASSLSPGINEQFF. The CDR3 nucleotides read TGCGCCAGCAGCTTGTCACCGGGGATCAATGAGCAGTTCTTC.

This chain connects TRBV6-5 to TRBJ2-6; D is perhaps TRBD1 (5 bases). V lost 2 bases to trimming and J lost 0 bases, with 14 bases between them. There are 18 residues in the CDR3. CDR1 and CDR2 from the germline V gene are MNHEY and SVGAGI. CDR3 nucleotide sequence: TGTGCCAGCAGTTACACCCCGGACACCAGCTCTGGGGCCAACGTCCTGACTTTC. It translates to CASSYTPDTSSGANVLTF.

This clonotype appeared a few times. V gene TRBV7-9 combines with J gene TRBJ2-5, with 7 bases that match TRBD2. With 1 base clipped from V and 4 bases from J, the junction kept 9 bases outside the gene matches. The V gene's germline CDR1 is SEHNR and CDR2 FQNEAQ (reference sequence). The CDR3 loop spans 16 amino acids. CDR3 sequence (DNA): TGTGCCAGCAGCTTAGGGGTCGGGGGGTCCGGAGAGACCCAGTACTTC. It translates to CASSLGVGGSGETQYF.